This is a list of T cell receptor beta chains from one sample in a study of T cells in Graves' hyperthyroidism and ophthalmopathy. TCRdb used MiXCR to reprocess the multiplex PCR reads, holding one entry per CDR3 protein. Among around 260,000 distinct CDR3 sequences listed, about 25% were seen once. Sequenced material: blood. These TCRs come from a man aged 35 to 55 with Graves' hyperthyroidism that later progressed to Graves' ophthalmopathy. Both conserved end residues are part of each CDR3. Each record gives: V gene, clone size, J gene, CDR3 length, D gene, CDR3 protein, CDR3 DNA. D genes are given only for firm matches. The listing skips clone size in some rows; elsewhere it reads once, few, many or a size class.

TRBV28,NA,TRBJ2-5,16,NA,CASRTAHRRLAEDQYF,TGTGCCAGCAGAACGGCTCACAGGAGGCTAGCCGAAGACCAGTACTTC
TRBV30,many,TRBJ2-5,12,NA,CASLTIGETQYF,TGTGCCTCCTTGACGATCGGCGAGACCCAGTACTTC
TRBV12-3/TRBV12-4,many,TRBJ2-2,14,NA,CASSLWKGNGELFF,TGTGCCAGCAGTTTATGGAAGGGAAACGGGGAGCTGTTTTTT
TRBV7-8,once,TRBJ2-5,16,TRBD2,CASSSYRAGNGETQYF,TGTGCCAGCAGCTCCTACAGAGCGGGGAACGGGGAGACCCAGTACTTC
TRBV5-1,many,TRBJ2-7,15,TRBD2,CASSSVGTRGYEQYF,TGCGCCAGCAGCTCCGTTGGGACTAGGGGCTACGAGCAGTACTTC
TRBV12-3/TRBV12-4,many,TRBJ1-6,16,NA,CASTLGGSGDNSPLHF,TGTGCCAGCACTCTGGGGGGGTCCGGCGATAATTCACCCCTCCACTTT
TRBV6-1,many,TRBJ2-7,15,TRBD1,CASSVSGQGFGKQYF,TGTGCCAGCAGTGTATCGGGACAGGGGTTCGGCAAGCAGTACTTC
TRBV19,many,TRBJ2-7,15,TRBD2,CASRGLAGGSYEQYF,TGTGCCAGTAGGGGACTAGCGGGAGGCTCCTACGAGCAGTACTTC
TRBV10-3,once,TRBJ1-1,13,NA,CAISLSLNTEAFF,TGTGCCATCAGCCTCTCGCTGAACACTGAAGCTTTCTTT
TRBV7-2,many,TRBJ2-5,15,TRBD1,CASSRDREDQETQYF,TGTGCCAGCAGCAGGGACAGGGAGGATCAAGAGACCCAGTACTTC
TRBV12-3/TRBV12-4,many,TRBJ1-5,14,NA,CASSLVGGNQPQHF,TGTGCCAGCAGTTTAGTCGGGGGCAATCAGCCCCAGCATTTT
TRBV12-3/TRBV12-4,many,TRBJ2-2,13,NA,CASSSFGAGELFF,TGTGCCAGCAGTTCCTTTGGGGCCGGGGAGCTGTTTTTT
TRBV28,many,TRBJ1-2,14,NA,CASYRAGRYYGYTF,TGTGCCAGCTACAGGGCAGGCCGGTACTATGGCTACACCTTC
TRBV27,many,TRBJ2-5,14,NA,CASRTYREEETQYF,TGTGCCAGCAGGACGTACAGGGAGGAAGAGACCCAGTACTTC
TRBV24-1,many,TRBJ1-2,14,NA,CATSDSRVNYGYTF,TGTGCCACCAGTGATTCTCGGGTTAACTATGGCTACACCTTC
TRBV11-2,few,TRBJ1-6,16,NA,CASGSHRGRRNSPLHF,TGTGCCAGCGGCAGTCATCGGGGACGTAGGAATTCACCCCTCCACTTT
TRBV12-3/TRBV12-4,many,TRBJ2-5,17,TRBD2,CASSELAGGPPKETQYF,TGTGCCAGCAGCGAACTAGCGGGAGGGCCCCCGAAAGAGACCCAGTACTTC
TRBV10-2,NA,TRBJ1-2,13,NA,CASSHYDNSGYTF,TGCGCCAGCAGTCATTATGACAACTCTGGCTACACCTTC
TRBV5-1,many,TRBJ2-5,16,TRBD2,CASSSDGLAGAETQYF,TGCGCCAGCAGCTCCGATGGACTAGCGGGAGCAGAGACCCAGTACTTC
TRBV6-2/TRBV6-3,NA,TRBJ2-5,14,NA,CASSSQGAKETQYF,TGTGCCAGCAGCTCACAAGGAGCAAAGGAGACCCAGTACTTC
TRBV19,many,TRBJ2-6,17,TRBD1,CASTLWGTGSGSNVLTF,TGTGCCAGTACCCTATGGGGGACAGGGTCTGGGTCCAACGTCCTGACTTTC
TRBV7-8,NA,TRBJ1-5,15,NA,CASSFRTDSNQPQHF,TGTGCCAGCAGCTTCCGGACAGACAGCAATCAGCCCCAGCATTTT
TRBV19,many,TRBJ1-5,12,NA,CASSRGNQPQHF,TGTGCCAGTAGTAGAGGGAACCAGCCCCAGCATTTT
TRBV6-1,many,TRBJ2-2,14,TRBD2,CASSEMAGAGELFF,TGTGCCAGCAGTGAAATGGCGGGAGCCGGGGAGCTGTTTTTT